This T cell receptor (beta chain) comes out of a study of shared clonotypes between healthy human individuals. The authors distributed each subset's genomic DNA evenly over several immunoSEQ plates. Sequenced by immunoSEQ multiplex PCR; TCRdb stores in-frame clones only, minus some. Found here are around 450,000 clones, about 85% of them singletons; the top ten hold 13%. Study donors comprised healthy, HIV-negative adults devoid of recent acute infection or vaccination. With 5 bases clipped from V and 7 bases from J, the junction kept 16 bases outside the gene matches. Germline V gene lookup returns CDR1 SGHAT and CDR2 FQNNGV. The CDR3 loop spans 17 amino acids.

The TCR was taken from a woman aged 40 to 50 in good health. Some clones in this sample may be carry-over from other donors' samples. The chain couples TRBV11-2 to TRBJ2-7, with TRBD2 matching over 11 bases. What was sequenced was PBMCs. The CDR3 sequence is CASSTIAGGPEVWEQYF. The CDR3 nucleotides read TGTGCCAGCAGCACGATAGCGGGAGGGCCTGAGGTGTGGGAGCAGTACTTC.